A single sample gave rise to the 26 T cell receptor beta chains below, sequenced in a study of T cells in Graves' hyperthyroidism and ophthalmopathy. What was amplified from RNA transcripts were TCR beta CDR3 regions. A first-round RT-PCR of the TCR CDR3 used the HTBI primer set. TCRdb called the multiplex PCR reads again in MiXCR, with one record for every CDR3 protein. The sample contains a few hundred thousand distinct CDR3 sequences, 14% of which appear only once. Material for sequencing was blood. These receptors were taken from a woman in her thirties or forties with Graves' hyperthyroidism.

This clonotype was recorded a few times. Lacking the conserved final phenylalanine or tryptophan, this CDR3 likely reflects a read error. The chain links TRBV19 to TRBJ1-1; no clear D. This CDR3 region has 13 residues. The germline V and J ends were trimmed by 7 bases and 5 bases, with 14 bases remaining between them. The germline V gene has CDR1 LNHDA and CDR2 SQIVND (reference sequence). CDR3 protein: CASTTRSGTEAFL. CDR3 sequence (DNA): TGTGCCAGTACCACTAGGAGTGGGACTGAAGCTTTCCTT.

The table lists this clonotype with many counts. The genes are TRBV20-1 and TRBJ2-7; 12 bases fit TRBD1. In germline, CDR1 is DFQATT, CDR2 SNEGSKA (reference sequence). Trimming at V came to 4 bases and at J to 3 bases, leaving 13 bases not matched to a gene. The CDR3 is 17 residues long. CDR3 DNA: TGCAGTGCTACCGGGACAGGGGGCGGGAGCACTCTCTACGAGCAGTACTTC. This encodes CSATGTGGGSTLYEQYF.

This clonotype was detected only a few times. This chain uses TRBV30 with TRBJ2-2, with D possibly matching TRBD2 (7 bases). V lost 0 bases and J 7 bases, leaving 12 bases between the germline ends. The CDR3 is 14 residues long. CDR1 GTSNPN and CDR2 SVGIG come from the germline V gene (reference sequence). CDR3 sequence (DNA): TGTGCCTGGAGTGTACGGGGGGCTTACGGGGAGCTGTTTTTT. Amino acid sequence: CAWSVRGAYGELFF.

This clonotype was seen a handful of times. This chain uses TRBV4-2 with TRBJ1-4; TRBD1 aligns across 7 bases. CDR3 length equals 16 residues. Germline lookup yields CDR1 LGHNA and CDR2 YNFKEQ. The trim removed 2 bases at V and 5 bases at J, leaving 8 bases unmatched. The CDR3 region is CASSQSQGSGNEKLFF. CDR3 DNA: TGTGCCAGCAGCCAATCACAGGGGTCTGGGAATGAAAAACTGTTTTTT.

The genes are TRBV28 and TRBJ1-2; TRBD1 is a possible D gene (6 bases). Trimming shortened V by 5 bases and J by 13 bases, and 14 bases separated the two germline ends. Germline assignment: CDR1 MDHEN and CDR2 SYDVKM. This CDR3 contains 11 residues. As DNA, the CDR3 is TGTGCCAGCAGTCTGGATACAGGGTTCACCTTC. It specifies CASSLDTGFTF.

This clonotype showed up many times. The chain is built from TRBV5-1 and TRBJ2-7, with a possible D match to TRBD2 (6 bases). Germline loops: CDR1 SGHRS, CDR2 YFSETQ. The CDR3 consists of 12 residues. The V end was cut by 3 bases, the J end by 5 bases, with 9 bases between. CDR3 amino acids: CASSWGGDEQYF. The CDR3, as DNA: TGCGCCAGCAGCTGGGGAGGCGACGAGCAGTACTTC.

This clonotype was recorded many times. In DNA form, the CDR3 reads TGTGCCAGCAGCCGGGGGACAGGGAGGAACACTGAAGCTTTCTTT. Its translation: CASSRGTGRNTEAFF. This chain joins TRBV3-1 and TRBJ1-1, with TRBD1 matching over 9 bases. Germline V gene sequence: CDR1 LGHDT, CDR2 YNNKEL (reference sequence). The CDR3 totals 15 residues. The V segment lost 4 bases and the J segment 1 base; nucleotides outside the gene matches: 4.

The J gene is TRBJ2-4, the V gene TRBV5-1; 7 bases map to TRBD1. The CDR3 consists of 15 residues. The ends lost 4 bases at V and 4 bases at J; junction bases unmatched: 8. Germline CDR1 is SGHRS and CDR2 is YFSETQ. Here the CDR3 reads CASSLYGTDKNIQYF. CDR3 nucleotide sequence: TGCGCCAGCAGCCTTTACGGGACAGATAAAAACATTCAGTACTTC.

This clonotype was observed a handful of times. The gene calls are TRBV7-9 and TRBJ1-4; 7 nucleotides match TRBD1. The ends lost 0 bases at V and 2 bases at J; junction bases unmatched: 0. Germline CDR1 is SEHNR and CDR2 is FQNEAQ (reference sequence). This CDR3 spans 15 amino acids. The CDR3 bases are TGTGCCAGCAGCTTAGCGACAGGGACTAATGAAAAACTGTTTTTT. Protein: CASSLATGTNEKLFF.

The chain joins TRBV20-1 to TRBJ2-3; D is undetermined. The CDR3 sequence is 13 residues long. V was pared by 3 bases and J by 0 bases, with 7 bases between. Germline CDR1 and CDR2: DFQATT and SNEGSKA (reference sequence). CDR3 amino acids: CSASQASTDTQYF. Written as DNA, the CDR3 is TGCAGTGCTAGCCAGGCTAGCACAGATACGCAGTATTTT.

This clonotype was observed many times. The genes are TRBV2 and TRBJ2-3; a possible D gene is TRBD2 (6 bases). The CDR3 has 14 amino acids. Trimming removed 9 bases at V and 0 bases at J, with 13 bases between. The V gene's germline CDR1 is SNHLY and CDR2 FYNNEI. The DNA of the CDR3 is TGTGCCAGTAAAGCCGGGACTAGCACAGATACGCAGTATTTT. Translation: CASKAGTSTDTQYF.

The V call is TRBV7-2, the J call TRBJ1-5; no clear D gene. CDR3 size: 13 residues. Germline CDR1 is SGHTA and CDR2 is FQGNSA. V was cut by 9 bases and J by 9 bases, with 18 bases left in between. CDR3 sequence (DNA): TGTGCCAGTAGTATAGAGACCACCAGGCCCCAGCATTTT. Residues: CASSIETTRPQHF.

This clonotype was observed a handful of times. The CDR3, as DNA: TGCAGTGCTACTCGGGACAGGGGGCTAACTGAAGCTTTCTTT. Translated, it gives CSATRDRGLTEAFF. The V gene is TRBV20-1, the J gene TRBJ1-1; 12 nucleotides match TRBD1. From germline, CDR1 is DFQATT and CDR2 SNEGSKA (reference sequence). The CDR3 has 14 amino acids. Trimming at V came to 4 bases and at J to 5 bases, leaving 5 bases not matched to a gene.

This clonotype was seen a few times. The rearrangement joins TRBV5-1 to TRBJ2-3; 9 bases map to TRBD1. Trimming cost V 7 bases and J 3 bases; bases outside gene matches: 6. CDR3 length: 14 amino acids. Germline CDR1 and CDR2: SGHRS and YFSETQ. CDR3 in amino acids: CASRRDRATDTQYF. The CDR3 DNA sequence: TGCGCCAGCCGCCGGGACAGGGCAACAGATACGCAGTATTTT.

At least ten counts were recorded for this clonotype. This CDR3 is CASGRYTGELFF. The CDR3 DNA is TGTGCTAGTGGTCGGTACACCGGGGAGCTGTTTTTT. The rearrangement joins TRBV12-5 to TRBJ2-2; no clear D gene. Trimming left V 5 bases short and J 3 bases short, with 4 bases between. Germline V gene data show CDR1 as LGHNT and CDR2 as FRNRAP. CDR3 length: 12 residues.

The J gene is TRBJ2-1, the V gene TRBV20-1; TRBD2 might be the D (5 bases). The V gene's germline CDR1 is DFQATT and CDR2 SNEGSKA (reference sequence). CDR3 length: 14 residues. Trimming stripped 6 bases from V and 9 bases from J, with 21 bases between. CDR3 nucleotides: TGCAGTGCCACCCGAGTGGACCCGCGGGCTGAGCAGTTCTTC. It yields the protein CSATRVDPRAEQFF.

This clonotype was recorded many times. This chain connects TRBV18 to TRBJ1-1; 8 positions agree with TRBD1. The V gene's germline CDR1 is KGHSH and CDR2 LQKENI. Trimming at V came to 4 bases and at J to 1 base, leaving 5 bases not matched to a gene. This CDR3 is 15 amino acids long. The DNA for the CDR3 is TGTGCCAGCTCACATACCGGGACAGGGAACACTGAAGCTTTCTTT. Translation gives CASSHTGTGNTEAFF.

In this sample, this clonotype turned up a few times. This chain links TRBV30 with TRBJ1-1, with D tentatively TRBD1 (6 bases). This CDR3 comprises 13 residues. The germline V gene has CDR1 GTSNPN and CDR2 SVGIG (reference sequence). V was pared by 5 bases and J by 12 bases, with 22 bases between. In DNA form, the CDR3 reads TGTGCCTGGCGGGGGGGATCAGGACAGACAACTTTCTTT. As protein: CAWRGGSGQTTFF.

This rearrangement joins TRBV30 to TRBJ1-4; TRBD1 is a possible D gene (5 bases). This CDR3 region has 13 residues. Trimming removed 4 bases from V and 7 bases from J, with 13 bases in between. Per germline, CDR1 GTSNPN and CDR2 SVGIG (reference sequence). CDR3 loop: CAWTAGIGEKLFF. CDR3 DNA: TGTGCCTGGACGGCAGGGATCGGTGAAAAACTGTTTTTT.

At least ten counts were recorded for this clonotype. The J gene is TRBJ2-3, the V gene TRBV7-2; D perhaps matches TRBD1 (6 bases). Germline CDR1 and CDR2: SGHTA and FQGNSA. The CDR3 length is 17 residues. Trimming cost V 1 base and J 3 bases, with 17 bases left between them. In DNA form, the CDR3 reads TGTGCCAGCAGCTTAGTGGACGGACTCAGGGGAACAGATACGCAGTATTTT. This sequence encodes CASSLVDGLRGTDTQYF.

This clonotype was seen a few times. The chain is built from TRBV6-1 and TRBJ2-2; TRBD2 matches at 11 bases. V was pared by 6 bases and J by 7 bases, with 7 bases of the junction left unmatched. The CDR3 runs 15 residues. Germline CDR1 and CDR2: MNHNS and SASEGT. In nucleotides, the CDR3 is TGTGCCAGCAGACGGGGACTAGCGGTGGACGGGGAGCTGTTTTTT. This gives the protein CASRRGLAVDGELFF.

The chain links TRBV20-1 to TRBJ1-6, with D unclear. Trimming removed 2 bases from V and 4 bases from J, with 15 bases in between. This CDR3 has 16 residues. Per germline, CDR1 DFQATT and CDR2 SNEGSKA (reference sequence). The CDR3 sequence: CSARIIVSSYNSPLHF. CDR3 sequence (DNA): TGCAGTGCTAGAATAATAGTATCCAGTTATAATTCACCCCTCCACTTT.

This clonotype was found a few times. CDR3 nucleotides: TGTGCTAGTGGTTTATCCGGGACAGGGCGGCTCTATGGCTACACCTTC. Its protein is CASGLSGTGRLYGYTF. This chain connects TRBV12-5 to TRBJ1-2; TRBD1 aligns across 9 bases. The CDR3 length is 16 residues. CDR1 is LGHNT and CDR2 is FRNRAP in the germline V gene. V gave up 3 bases and J gave up 4 bases; unmatched junction bases: 9.

This chain joins TRBV27 and TRBJ1-6; D remains unclear. From germline, CDR1 is MNHEY and CDR2 SMNVEV (reference sequence). The CDR3 consists of 14 residues. Trimming took 3 bases from V and 8 from J, leaving 11 bases between them. CDR3: CASSFNSADSPLHF. CDR3 DNA sequence: TGTGCCAGCAGTTTTAATTCGGCCGATTCACCCCTCCACTTT.

This clonotype was recorded at least ten times. The chain joins TRBV6-5 to TRBJ2-7, with TRBD2 matching 8 bases. Germline V lookup: CDR1 MNHEY, CDR2 SVGAGI. This CDR3 comprises 15 residues. The ends lost 5 bases at V and 3 bases at J; junction bases unmatched: 9. The CDR3 region is CASSGGQREIYEQYF. The CDR3 nucleotides read TGTGCCAGCAGTGGGGGCCAGCGGGAGATCTACGAGCAGTACTTC.

The chain employs TRBV18 and TRBJ1-2; the match to TRBD1 covers 12 bases. The J segment lost 2 bases and the V segment lost 2 bases, leaving 3 bases of the junction unmatched. The CDR3 runs 16 residues. CDR1 and CDR2 from the germline V gene are KGHSH and LQKENI. CDR3 DNA: TGTGCCAGCTCACCAGTTGGGACAGGGGGCAACTATGGCTACACCTTC. It specifies CASSPVGTGGNYGYTF. The full variable domain, rest sourced from reference TRBV18 and TRBJ1-2, is NAGVMQNPRHLVRRRGQEARLRCSPMKGHSHVYWYRQLPEEGLKFMVYLQKENIIDESGMPKERFSAEFPKEGPSILRIQQVVRGDSAAYFCASSPVGTGGNYGYTFGSGTRLTVV.